This T cell receptor (beta chain) was sequenced in a study of blood T cells in healthy people across ages (dated by TCRdb to 2015 to 2017). As for the study more broadly: In model experiments, roughly one uniquely barcoded TCR beta cDNA molecule per two T cells was captured by template switching. Using deep sequencing normalized with unique cDNA molecular identifiers, the study measured how TCR beta repertoire diversity changes with age. The donors were divided into four age groups: young (average 16 years), middle-aged (over 35), aged (roughly 60) and long-lived (82). To avoid experimental bias, donors of different ages were randomly spread across the sequencing lanes. Using the same blood draw, the study looked at two additional independent replicas of 1 million unique cDNA reads for two donors, one aged 18 to 30 and the other aged 80 or older.

Study-wide findings and limitations: Because donor CMV infection status was unknown, age-related changes in expanded clonotypes were potentially confounded. The long-lived group showed more naive CD4+ T cells, fewer expanded clones and increased TCR diversity than the aged group, suggesting age selection. Since profiling was done on bulk unsorted PBMCs, naive and antigen-experienced compartments could not be conclusively compared. Total diversity estimates from one million sequenced T cells were considered lower bounds and underestimates. Observed TCR beta diversity correlated strongly with the percentage of naive T cells measured by flow cytometry. As age increased, observed TCR beta diversity per million T cells dropped in a roughly linear way, and a significant reduction was already evident by age about 40.

Donors were 35 to 40 systemically healthy Caucasian individuals from Russia aged roughly 6 to 90 years. Around 9.9 milliliters of peripheral blood were collected from each donor into EDTA-treated Vacutainer tubes. PBMCs were isolated by Ficoll-Paque density-gradient centrifugation, with at least 6 million obtained per sample. Trizol reagent was used to extract total RNA from PBMCs, with at least 6 micrograms per sample. The percentages of naive CD45RAhigh/CD27high T cells were determined by flow cytometry on a PBMC aliquot from every donor. Libraries came from 5' RACE. Sequencing took place on an Illumina HiSeq 2500. The second PCR ran for about 6 to 12 cycles and used a J-beta primer mix along with a sample-barcoded 5' primer. Each TCR beta cDNA molecule received a unique molecular identifier from a template-switch 5' adaptor carrying 12 random nucleotides. Each sample yielded at least 2.5 million CDR3-containing paired-end reads. First-strand cDNA was synthesized from all RNA with the Mint cDNA synthesis kit, primed by a TRBC-specific oligonucleotide. Following uracil-DNA glycosylase treatment, all cDNA underwent a first 18-cycle PCR with the universal primers M1SS and BC2_uni_R. Concerning the study's data processing: For normalization, 1 million high-quality reads were randomly selected from each sample, with every read carrying a distinct molecular identifier. Instead of being binned into consensus sequences, reads that shared molecular identifiers were thrown out. CDR3 identification, clonotype clustering and error correction used MiTCR with a Q25 quality threshold and the strictest error-elimination algorithm. Lower-bound total TCR beta diversity was estimated with a nonparametric unseen species model using Euler transformation. TCRdb itself trimmed the public reads at Q25 with fastp, ran MiXCR and retained productive beta chains. Every entry covers one CDR3 protein and lists the most common genes and DNA from its rows. TCRdb's processing, not the authors', yielded these V and J calls. The sample contains more than 1 million distinct CDR3 sequences, 40% to 55% of them found a single time. Around 18% of the sample rests with the top ten.

Spanning cysteine to phenylalanine, the CDR3 consists of 15 amino acids. Of all the DNA, just the CDR3 is kept, 45 bases in frame from base 1. V has 4 bases trimmed and J has 4 bases trimmed; junction bases matching no gene number 9. CDR1 is given as SQVTM and CDR2 as ANQGSEA, both from the germline V gene. Worth noting for this clonotype: Its antigen remains unidentified. Per-base qualities were not stored, and no clone one base away is much larger.

What was sequenced was blood. The rearrangement combines TRBV29-1 with TRBJ1-1; the junction holds 10 bases that match TRBD1. This receptor was taken from an older woman in good health. The DNA is as follows: TGCAGCGTTGGTTACGGGACAGGGGTGGGCACTGAAGCTTTCTTT. This is translated as CSVGYGTGVGTEAFF.